This record covers a single T cell receptor (beta chain). This clonotype was counted a single time. It has no known antigen specificity. Base-call qualities are not available, and no considerably larger clone is one nucleotide away. One read alone lends weak support. A history of other malignancies or of prior chemotherapy or radiotherapy was absent in all patients, and node-negative disease was shown on CT and PET/CT in all patients. At each of two time points, 4.5 to 7 milliliters of peripheral venous blood were collected in EDTA tubes. PBMCs were isolated by Ficoll-Paque Plus density-gradient centrifugation. Samples were stored at -80°C immediately after collection until analysis. V loses 5 bases, J loses 0 bases, and the germline ends lie 14 bases apart. The germline V gene (reference sequence) yields SEHNR for CDR1 and FQNEAQ for CDR2. The CDR3 starts with the cysteine, ends with the phenylalanine, and has 15 residues. Just CDR3 DNA is preserved here, 45 bases in frame from base 1.

The record originates from a study of prognosis after radiotherapy for stage I lung cancer (dated by TCRdb to the early 2020s). For the wider study: About 20 stage I NSCLC patients were enrolled in Nanjing, China, between 2018 and January 2019. Concurrent therapy was not administered to any patient alongside SBRT. After SBRT, distant metastases developed in about 20% of the 19 patients at a median of 7 months, while the remaining 15 patients had no significant progression. Peripheral blood TCR beta repertoires were profiled in stage I NSCLC patients before and after stereotactic body radiotherapy, and the repertoires were related to distant failure. Tumor histology was squamous cell carcinoma in more than 5 patients and adenocarcinoma in twelve. About five patients had oligometastatic NSCLC after surgical resection of the primary tumor, and about 15 had newly diagnosed primary stage I lung tumors. SBRT was delivered in 3 to 5 fractions with a biologically effective dose of at least 100 Gy, and image-guided IMRT or VMAT was used for delivery. The cohort included about a dozen men and about six women, with a median age of approximately 73 years and a range of about 53 to 90 years. The study took one blood sample before SBRT and one after SBRT from each of 19 patients and sequenced all 38 samples. Every patient was regarded as medically inoperable, because of comorbidities in some twelve cases and refusal of surgery in more than 5 cases.

Overall study results and their limits: No adjustment for multiple comparisons was applied to any of the reported P values. Tumor specificity of expanded TCR clones was not determined. The study was limited by the small cohort and short follow-up, and independent validation of the study findings is required. Post-SBRT Shannon entropy and its change from baseline were lower in patients who developed distant metastases; baseline Shannon entropy was not associated with metastases. After SBRT, the count of unique TCR clones dropped from a median of roughly 10,000 beforehand to 6,500 to 8,000 afterward (Wilcoxon paired P=0.011). Differences by metastasis status were reportedly seen in TRBV and TRBJ usage frequencies, involving two V genes at baseline and, after SBRT, 8 or 9 V genes and two J genes.

Two rounds of multiplex PCR were used to amplify the TCR beta CDR3 region from genomic DNA. The first PCR round used primers specific to each TRBV and TRBJ gene, and the primer sequences were filed in Chinese patent CN105087789A. Universal primers were used in the second round of PCR. The Roche High Pure PCR Template Preparation Kit was used to extract genomic DNA from frozen PBMCs. Paired-end sequencing with 151 bp reads was performed on the libraries using an Illumina HiSeq 3000. Under the source paper's analysis protocol: CutAdapt was used to remove raw reads lacking the multiplex PCR primer sequences. PEAR was used to merge high-quality paired reads into contigs. By aligning each contig to reference sequences, MiXCR assigned the TRB V, D and J gene segments to that contig. CDR3 sequences were clustered by base quality and sequence similarity to remove sequencing errors. Diversity was measured as Shannon entropy normalized by the natural log of productive TCR sequence number. One minus Shannon entropy divided by the natural log of the number of unique clonotypes was used as the definition of clonality. The Youden index of ROC curves was used to select progression-free survival cut-offs for repertoire metrics, and analyses were performed in R 3.5.3. Starting from the raw public reads, TCRdb applied fastp trimming at Q25, assembled clones with MiXCR and retained in-frame beta chains. Each CDR3 protein gets just one entry, which takes the most common genes and DNA from the rows behind it. TCRdb's processing, not the study's, gives the V and J calls here. The sample table shows around 51,000 distinct CDR3 sequences, and about 37% are seen once. The ten largest make up 9.2% of the sample.

The rearrangement combines TRBV7-9 with TRBJ2-7; TRBD1 is a weak D gene call, 6 bases matching. The source material was PBMCs, sampled before or after stereotactic body radiation therapy (not recorded which). The receptor was isolated from a donor aged 50 or older with non-small cell lung cancer. The CDR3 loop reads CASSPPGHISYEQYF. The DNA sequence is given as TGTGCCAGCAGCCCACCGGGACATATCTCCTACGAGCAGTACTTC.